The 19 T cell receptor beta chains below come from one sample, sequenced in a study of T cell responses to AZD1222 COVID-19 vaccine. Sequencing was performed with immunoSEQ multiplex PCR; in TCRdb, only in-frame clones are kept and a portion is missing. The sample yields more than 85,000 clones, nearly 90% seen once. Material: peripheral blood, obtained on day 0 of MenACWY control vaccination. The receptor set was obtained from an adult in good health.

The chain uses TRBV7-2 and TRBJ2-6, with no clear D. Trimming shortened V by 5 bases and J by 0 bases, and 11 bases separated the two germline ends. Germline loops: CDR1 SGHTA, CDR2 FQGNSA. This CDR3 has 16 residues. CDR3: CASSVPPNSGANVLTF. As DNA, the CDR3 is TGTGCCAGCAGCGTCCCTCCCAACTCTGGGGCCAACGTCCTGACTTTC.

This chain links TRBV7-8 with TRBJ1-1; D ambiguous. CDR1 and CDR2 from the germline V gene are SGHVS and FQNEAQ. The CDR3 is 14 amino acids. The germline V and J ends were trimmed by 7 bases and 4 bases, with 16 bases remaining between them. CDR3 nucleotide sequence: TGTGCCAGCATCCCTTCGCGGTTTTCCACTGAAGCTTTCTTT. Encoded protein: CASIPSRFSTEAFF.

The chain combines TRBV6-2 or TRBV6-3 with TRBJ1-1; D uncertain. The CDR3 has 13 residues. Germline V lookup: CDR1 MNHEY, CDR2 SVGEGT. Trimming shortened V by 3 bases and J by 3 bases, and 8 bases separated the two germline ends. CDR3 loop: CASSYRADTEAFF. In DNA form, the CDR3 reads TGTGCCAGCAGTTATAGGGCGGACACTGAAGCTTTCTTT.

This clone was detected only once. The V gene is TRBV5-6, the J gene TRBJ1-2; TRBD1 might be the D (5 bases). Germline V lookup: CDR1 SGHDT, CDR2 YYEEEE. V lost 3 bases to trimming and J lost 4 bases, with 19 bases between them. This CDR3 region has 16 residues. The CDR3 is CASSWRQFRRGYGYTF. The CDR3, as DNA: TGTGCCAGCAGCTGGAGACAGTTTCGTCGGGGCTATGGCTACACCTTC.

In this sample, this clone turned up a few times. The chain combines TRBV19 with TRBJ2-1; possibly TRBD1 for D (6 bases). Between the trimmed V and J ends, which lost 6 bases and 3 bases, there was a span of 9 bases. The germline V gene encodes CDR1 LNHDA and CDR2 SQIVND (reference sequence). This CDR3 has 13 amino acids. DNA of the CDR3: TGTGCCAGTAGAAGGGACAACTACAATGAGCAGTTCTTC. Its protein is CASRRDNYNEQFF.

The CDR3 protein is CASSFAGGDSPLHF. DNA of the CDR3: TGTGCCAGCAGCTTTGCAGGGGGAGACTCACCCCTCCACTTT. The rearrangement joins TRBV7-3 to TRBJ1-6; 7 nucleotides line up with TRBD1. J was trimmed by 10 bases and V by 3 bases; bases with no gene match: 6. Germline V CDR1 and CDR2: SGHTA, FQGTGA. The length of the CDR3 is 14 residues.

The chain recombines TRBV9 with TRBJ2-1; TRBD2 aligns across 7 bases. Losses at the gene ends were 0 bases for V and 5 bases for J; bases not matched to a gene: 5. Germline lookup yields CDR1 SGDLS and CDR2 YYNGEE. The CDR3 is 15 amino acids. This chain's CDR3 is CASSVGASGNNEQFF. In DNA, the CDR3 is TGTGCCAGCAGCGTAGGGGCTAGCGGAAACAATGAGCAGTTCTTC.

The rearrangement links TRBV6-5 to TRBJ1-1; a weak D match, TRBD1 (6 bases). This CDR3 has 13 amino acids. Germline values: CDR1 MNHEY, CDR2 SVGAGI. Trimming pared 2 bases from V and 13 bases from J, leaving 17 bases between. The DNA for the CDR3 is TGTGCCAGCAGTTACGAGGGGGGACGGCGTGGTTTCTTT. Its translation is CASSYEGGRRGFF.

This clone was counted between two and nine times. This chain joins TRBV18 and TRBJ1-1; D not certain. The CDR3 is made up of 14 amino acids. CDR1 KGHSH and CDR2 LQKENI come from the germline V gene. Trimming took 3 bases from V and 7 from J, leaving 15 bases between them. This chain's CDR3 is CASSPSQAADEAFF. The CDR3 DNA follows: TGTGCCAGCTCACCGAGTCAAGCAGCGGATGAAGCTTTCTTT.

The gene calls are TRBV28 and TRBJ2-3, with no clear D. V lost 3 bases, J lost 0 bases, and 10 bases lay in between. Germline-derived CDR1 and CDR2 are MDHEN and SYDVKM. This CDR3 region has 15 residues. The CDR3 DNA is TGTGCCAGCAGTTTTGGCGCGTATAGCACAGATACGCAGTATTTT. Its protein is CASSFGAYSTDTQYF. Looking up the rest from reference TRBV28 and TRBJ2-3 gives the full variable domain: DVKVTQSSRYLVKRTGEKVFLECVQDMDHENMFWYRQDPGLGLRLIYFSYDVKMKEKGDIPEGYSVSREKKERFSLILESASTNQTSMYLCASSFGAYSTDTQYFGPGTRLTVL.

The chain's CDR3 is CASSPTSGLSHEQFF. CDR3 sequence (DNA): TGTGCCAGCAGCCCGACTAGCGGGCTGAGCCATGAGCAGTTCTTC. J is TRBJ2-1 and V is TRBV5-4, with 10 bases aligning to TRBD2. The CDR3 loop spans 15 amino acids. Germline-derived CDR1 and CDR2 are SGHNT and YYREEE (reference sequence). V lost 4 bases to trimming and J lost 8 bases; unmatched junction nucleotides: 9.

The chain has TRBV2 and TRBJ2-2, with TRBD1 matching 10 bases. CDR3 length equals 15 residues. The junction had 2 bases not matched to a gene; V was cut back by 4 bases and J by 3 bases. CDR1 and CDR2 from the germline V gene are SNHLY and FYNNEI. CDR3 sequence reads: CASSGQGAHTGELFF. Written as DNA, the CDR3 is TGTGCCAGCAGTGGACAGGGGGCCCACACCGGGGAGCTGTTTTTT.

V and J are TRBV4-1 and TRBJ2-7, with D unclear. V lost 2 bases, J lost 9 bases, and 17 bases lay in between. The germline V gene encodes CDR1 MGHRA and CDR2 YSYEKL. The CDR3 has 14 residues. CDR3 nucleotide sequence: TGCGCCAGCAGCCAAAATATGGATGCAAGTGTGCAGTACTTC. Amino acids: CASSQNMDASVQYF.

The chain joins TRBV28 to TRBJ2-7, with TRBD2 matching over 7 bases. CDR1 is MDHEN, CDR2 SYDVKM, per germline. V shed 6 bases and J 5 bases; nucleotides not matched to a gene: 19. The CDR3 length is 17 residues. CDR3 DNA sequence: TGTGCCAGCAGAGAAGGCCTAGCGGCCGCCGGTAGGAACGAGCAGTACTTC. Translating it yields CASREGLAAAGRNEQYF. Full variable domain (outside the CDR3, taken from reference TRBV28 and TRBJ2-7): DVKVTQSSRYLVKRTGEKVFLECVQDMDHENMFWYRQDPGLGLRLIYFSYDVKMKEKGDIPEGYSVSREKKERFSLILESASTNQTSMYLCASREGLAAAGRNEQYFGPGTRLTVT.

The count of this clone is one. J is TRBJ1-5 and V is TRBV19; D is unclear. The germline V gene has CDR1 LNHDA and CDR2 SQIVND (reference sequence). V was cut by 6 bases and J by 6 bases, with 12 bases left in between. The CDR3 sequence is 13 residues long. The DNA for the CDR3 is TGTGCCAGTAGCCCGACAAGGGCTCAGCCCCAGCATTTT. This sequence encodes CASSPTRAQPQHF.

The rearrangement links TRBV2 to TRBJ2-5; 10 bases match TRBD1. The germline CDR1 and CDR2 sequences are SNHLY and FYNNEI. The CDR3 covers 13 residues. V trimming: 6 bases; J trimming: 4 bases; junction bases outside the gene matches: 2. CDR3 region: CASSGTGAETQYF. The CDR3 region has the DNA TGTGCCAGCAGCGGGACAGGGGCAGAGACCCAGTACTTC.

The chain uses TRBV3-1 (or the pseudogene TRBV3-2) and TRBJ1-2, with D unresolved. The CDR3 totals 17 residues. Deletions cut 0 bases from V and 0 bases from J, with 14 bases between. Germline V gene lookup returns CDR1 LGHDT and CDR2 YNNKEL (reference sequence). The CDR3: CASSQDRGGKTNYGYTF. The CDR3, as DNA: TGTGCCAGCAGCCAAGATCGGGGAGGGAAGACTAACTATGGCTACACCTTC.

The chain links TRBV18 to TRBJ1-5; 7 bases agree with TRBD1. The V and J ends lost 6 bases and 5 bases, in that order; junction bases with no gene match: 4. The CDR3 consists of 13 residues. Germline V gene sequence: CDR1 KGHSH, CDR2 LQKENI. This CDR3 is CASSGQQDQPQHF. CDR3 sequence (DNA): TGTGCCAGCTCGGGACAGCAAGATCAGCCCCAGCATTTT.

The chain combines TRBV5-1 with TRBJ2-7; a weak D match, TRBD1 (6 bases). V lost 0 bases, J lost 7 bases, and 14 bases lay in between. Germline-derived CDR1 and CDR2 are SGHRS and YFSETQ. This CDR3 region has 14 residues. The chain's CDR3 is CASSLGVGAREQYF. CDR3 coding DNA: TGCGCCAGCAGCTTGGGTGTGGGGGCGCGGGAGCAGTACTTC.